This T cell receptor beta chain was sequenced for a study of vaccination and CD4 T cells after COVID-19. Whole-study context: Stimulation of cells relied on overlapping spike peptides derived from SARS-CoV-2, HCoV-NL63, HCoV-OC43 and HCoV-229E.

Oncomine TCR Beta short-read sequencing was applied to DNA from cultured CD4+ T cells. Genomic DNA from cultured CD4+ T cells was extracted. MiXCR was run by TCRdb on the PCR reads, yielding one entry per CDR3 protein. This sample has roughly 15,000 distinct CDR3 sequences, with approximately 52% found just once. Treatment: approximately 10-day PBMC culture with coronavirus spike peptide pools or control peptides (ViraFEST assay). The culture of roughly 2 million PBMCs per well included about 9.7 IU/ml IL-2 and roughly 10 ug/ml peptide pools. V lost 8 bases and J lost 6; bases outside the gene matches: 8. CDR3 size: 15 residues. The germline V gene has CDR1 LNHDA and CDR2 SQIVND (reference sequence). A single count supports this clonotype. The antigen is not known.

Material: CD4+ T cells from blood, cultured in vitro. This sequence joins TRBV19 and TRBJ2-1, with 12 bases aligning to TRBD2. This clonotype was sampled from a human donor who had recovered from COVID-19. The DNA for the CDR3 is TGTGCCAGTGTTAAGACTAGCGGGAGAGTCAATGAGCAGTTCTTC. Amino acids: CASVKTSGRVNEQFF.